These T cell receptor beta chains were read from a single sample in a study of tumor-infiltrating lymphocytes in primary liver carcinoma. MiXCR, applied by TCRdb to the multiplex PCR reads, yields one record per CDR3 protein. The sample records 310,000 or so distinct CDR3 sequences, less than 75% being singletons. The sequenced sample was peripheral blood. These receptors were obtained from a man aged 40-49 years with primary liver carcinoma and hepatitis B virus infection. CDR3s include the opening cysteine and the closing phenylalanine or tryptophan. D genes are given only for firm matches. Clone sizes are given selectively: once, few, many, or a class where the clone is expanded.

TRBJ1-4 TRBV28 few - TGTGCCAGCAGTTTATGGGCAGGGCGATATGAAAAACTGTTTTTT CASSLWAGRYEKLFF
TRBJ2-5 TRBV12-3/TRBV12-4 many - TGTGCCAGCAACGCAGGGGGCGGGGGCGAGACCCAGTACTTC CASNAGGGGETQYF
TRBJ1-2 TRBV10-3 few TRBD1 TGTGCCATTCGACAGGGGGACAGATGGGGCTACACCTTC CAIRQGDRWGYTF
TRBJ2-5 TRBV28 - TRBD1 TGTGCCAGCAGTTTATCGGGACAGCCAAAAGAGACCCAGTACTTC CASSLSGQPKETQYF
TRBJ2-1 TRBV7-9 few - TGTGCCAGCAGCTACCGGGCCAGCCTGAACAATGAGCAGTTCTTC CASSYRASLNNEQFF
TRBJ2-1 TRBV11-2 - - TGTGACAGCAGCTTCACGGCCCACTATAATGAGCAGTTCTTC CDSSFTAHYNEQFF
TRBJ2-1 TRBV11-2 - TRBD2 TGTGCCAGCAGCCTAGGACTAGCGGGAGCCGGCTCGTACAATGAGAAGTTCTTC CASSLGLAGAGSYNEKFF
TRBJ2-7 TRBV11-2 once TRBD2 TGTGCCAGTTCGAGACTAGCGGGAGTGTACGAGCGGTACTTC CASSRLAGVYERYF
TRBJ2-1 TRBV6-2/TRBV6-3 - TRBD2 TGTGCCAGCAGAGCGGGAGTGCCCTACAATGAGCAGTTCTTC CASRAGVPYNEQFF
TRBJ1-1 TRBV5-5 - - TGTGCCAGCAGCTTTTCGTTCGGGGTGAACACTGAAGCTTTCTTT CASSFSFGVNTEAFF